This T cell receptor (beta chain) was documented in a study of blood T cell repertoires in COVID-19. CDR3 length: 17 amino acids. Germline lookup yields CDR1 SGHRS and CDR2 YFSETQ. The ends lost 0 bases at V and 0 bases at J; junction bases unmatched: 5. Measured with immunoSEQ multiplex PCR; TCRdb has only the in-frame clones, and not every one. The sample consists of some 190,000 clones, approximately 84% of them appearing once. Sequencing was carried out using peripheral blood. The V and J genes are TRBV5-1 and TRBJ2-1; TRBD2 matches 8 bases. The source is a woman of 80 years or more with COVID-19, enrolled during active disease. The CDR3 DNA reads as TGCGCCAGCAGCTTGGCCCCGGGGGGGGCCTCCTACAATGAGCAGTTCTTC. Protein product: CASSLAPGGASYNEQFF.